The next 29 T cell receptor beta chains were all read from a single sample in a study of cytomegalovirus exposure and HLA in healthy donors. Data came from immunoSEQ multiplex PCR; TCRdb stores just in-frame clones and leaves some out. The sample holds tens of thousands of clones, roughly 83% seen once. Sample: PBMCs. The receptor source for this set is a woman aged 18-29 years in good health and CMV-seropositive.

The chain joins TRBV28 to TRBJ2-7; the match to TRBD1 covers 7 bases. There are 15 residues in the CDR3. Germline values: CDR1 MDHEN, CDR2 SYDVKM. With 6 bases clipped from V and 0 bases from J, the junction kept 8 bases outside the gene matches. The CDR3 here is CASRGGQLSSYEQYF. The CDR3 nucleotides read TGTGCCAGCAGAGGGGGACAGTTGAGCTCCTACGAGCAGTACTTC.

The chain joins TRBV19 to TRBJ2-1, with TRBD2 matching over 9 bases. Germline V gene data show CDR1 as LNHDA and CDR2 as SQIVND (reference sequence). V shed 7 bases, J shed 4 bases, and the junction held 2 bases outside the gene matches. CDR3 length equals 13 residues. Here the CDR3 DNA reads TGTGCCAGTACGGCGGGGGGGTACAATGAGCAGTTCTTC. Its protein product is CASTAGGYNEQFF.

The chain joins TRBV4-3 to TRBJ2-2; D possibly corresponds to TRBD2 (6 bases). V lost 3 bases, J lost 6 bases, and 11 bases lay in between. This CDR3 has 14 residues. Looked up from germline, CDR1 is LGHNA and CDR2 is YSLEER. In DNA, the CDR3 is TGCGCCAGCAGCCACCGGGGGTCCCCCGGGGAGCTGTTTTTT. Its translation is CASSHRGSPGELFF.

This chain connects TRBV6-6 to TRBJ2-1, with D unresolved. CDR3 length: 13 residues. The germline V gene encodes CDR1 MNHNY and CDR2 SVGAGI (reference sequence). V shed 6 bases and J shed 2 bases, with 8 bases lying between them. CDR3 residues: CASSSLTYNEQFF. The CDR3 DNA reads TGTGCCAGCAGCTCTTTAACCTACAATGAGCAGTTCTTC.

CDR3 in amino acids: CASSGARGDQPQHF. The CDR3 bases are TGTGCCAGCAGTGGGGCCAGGGGTGATCAGCCCCAGCATTTT. The chain joins TRBV6-1 to TRBJ1-5; D is possibly TRBD1 (6 bases). Germline values: CDR1 MNHNS, CDR2 SASEGT. CDR3 size: 14 residues. Trimming removed 4 bases at V and 5 bases at J, with 12 bases between.

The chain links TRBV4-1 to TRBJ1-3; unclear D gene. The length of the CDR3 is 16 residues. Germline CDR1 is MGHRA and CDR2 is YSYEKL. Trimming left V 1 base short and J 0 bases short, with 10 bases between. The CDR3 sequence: CASSQGHSSSGNTIYF. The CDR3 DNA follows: TGCGCCAGCAGCCAAGGTCACAGCAGCTCTGGAAACACCATATATTTT.

CDR3 bases: TGTGCCAGTAGTAGGCTAGCGGGGGTAAGCACAGATACGCAGTATTTT. Its protein product is CASSRLAGVSTDTQYF. The genes are TRBV19 and TRBJ2-3, with TRBD2 identical over 10 bases. This CDR3 region has 16 residues. J was trimmed by 0 bases and V by 4 bases; bases with no gene match: 4. From germline, CDR1 is LNHDA and CDR2 SQIVND (reference sequence).

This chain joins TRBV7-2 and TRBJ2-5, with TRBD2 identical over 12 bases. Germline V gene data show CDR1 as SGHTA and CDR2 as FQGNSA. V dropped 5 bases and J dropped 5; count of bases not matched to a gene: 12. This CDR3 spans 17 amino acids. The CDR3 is CASSVTSGGQGGETQYF. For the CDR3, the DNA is TGTGCCAGCAGCGTGACTAGCGGGGGTCAGGGAGGTGAGACCCAGTACTTC.

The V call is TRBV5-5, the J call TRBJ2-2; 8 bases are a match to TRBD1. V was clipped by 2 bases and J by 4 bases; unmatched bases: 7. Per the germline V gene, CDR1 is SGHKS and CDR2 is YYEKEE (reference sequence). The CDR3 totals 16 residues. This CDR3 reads CASSFRDRWFTGELFF. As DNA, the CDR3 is TGTGCCAGCAGCTTCCGGGACAGGTGGTTCACCGGGGAGCTGTTTTTT.

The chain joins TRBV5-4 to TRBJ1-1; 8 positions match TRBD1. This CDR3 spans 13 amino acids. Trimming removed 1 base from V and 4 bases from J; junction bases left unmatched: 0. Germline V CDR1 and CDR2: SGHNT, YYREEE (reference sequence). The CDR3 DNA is TGTGCCAGCAGCTTGCAGGGGGCCACTGAAGCTTTCTTT. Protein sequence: CASSLQGATEAFF.

The CDR3 nucleotides are TGTGCCAGCAGTGAAATGAGGAATTCACCCCTCCACTTT. Amino acid sequence: CASSEMRNSPLHF. J is TRBJ1-6 and V is TRBV2; no definite D call. This CDR3 spans 13 amino acids. Germline V gives CDR1 SNHLY, CDR2 FYNNEI. Deletions cut 2 bases from V and 7 bases from J, with 6 bases between.

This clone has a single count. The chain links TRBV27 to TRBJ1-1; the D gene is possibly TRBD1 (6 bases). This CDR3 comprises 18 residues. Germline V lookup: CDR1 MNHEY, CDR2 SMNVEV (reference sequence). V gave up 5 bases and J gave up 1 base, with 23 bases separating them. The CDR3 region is CASSQGLVPGLKNTEAFF. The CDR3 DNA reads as TGTGCCAGCAGTCAGGGGCTAGTTCCGGGGTTGAAGAACACTGAAGCTTTCTTT.

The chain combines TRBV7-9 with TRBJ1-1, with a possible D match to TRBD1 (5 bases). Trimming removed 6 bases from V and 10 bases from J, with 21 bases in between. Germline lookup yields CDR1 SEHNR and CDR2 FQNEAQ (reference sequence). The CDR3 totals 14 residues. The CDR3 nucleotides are TGTGCCAGCAGTCCGTCCGGGGGAACTAGCGGAGCTTTCTTT. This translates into CASSPSGGTSGAFF.

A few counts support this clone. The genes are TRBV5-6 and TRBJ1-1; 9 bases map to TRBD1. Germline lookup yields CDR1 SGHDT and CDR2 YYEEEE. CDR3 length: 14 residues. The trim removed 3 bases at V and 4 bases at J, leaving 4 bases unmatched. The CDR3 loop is CASSSPQGATEAFF. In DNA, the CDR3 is TGTGCCAGCAGCTCGCCACAGGGGGCCACTGAAGCTTTCTTT.

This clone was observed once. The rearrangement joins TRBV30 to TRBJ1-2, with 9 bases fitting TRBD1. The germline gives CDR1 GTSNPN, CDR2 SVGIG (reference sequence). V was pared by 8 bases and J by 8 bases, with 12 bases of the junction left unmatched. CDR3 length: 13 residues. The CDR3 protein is CARQPQGASGYTF. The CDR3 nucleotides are TGTGCCCGACAACCACAGGGGGCGTCCGGCTACACCTTC.

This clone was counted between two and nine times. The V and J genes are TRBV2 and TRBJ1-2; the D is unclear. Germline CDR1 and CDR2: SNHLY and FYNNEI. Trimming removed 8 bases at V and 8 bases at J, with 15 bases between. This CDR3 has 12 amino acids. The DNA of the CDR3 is TGTGCCAGCCCCCCTGCCAACAGAGGCTACACCTTC. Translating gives CASPPANRGYTF.

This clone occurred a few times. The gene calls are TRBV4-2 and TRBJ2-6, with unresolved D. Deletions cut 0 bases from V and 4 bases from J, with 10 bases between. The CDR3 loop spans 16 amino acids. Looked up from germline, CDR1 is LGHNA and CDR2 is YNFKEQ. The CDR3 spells CASSQDAGSGANVLTF. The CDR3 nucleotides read TGTGCCAGCAGCCAAGACGCCGGGTCCGGGGCCAACGTCCTGACTTTC.

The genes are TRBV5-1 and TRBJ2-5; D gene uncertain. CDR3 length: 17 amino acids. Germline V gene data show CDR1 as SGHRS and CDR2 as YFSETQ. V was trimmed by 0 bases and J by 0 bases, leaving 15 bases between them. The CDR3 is CASSLDLYGLYQETQYF. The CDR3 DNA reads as TGCGCCAGCAGCTTGGATTTATACGGGTTGTACCAAGAGACCCAGTACTTC.

This CDR3 is CASSYNRVFQPQHF. Here the CDR3 DNA reads TGTGCCAGCAGTTACAACAGGGTCTTTCAGCCCCAGCATTTT. The chain recombines TRBV2 with TRBJ1-5; tentatively, D is TRBD1 (6 bases). V lost 5 bases and J 6 bases, leaving 14 bases between the germline ends. Germline V gives CDR1 SNHLY, CDR2 FYNNEI. The CDR3 length is 14 residues.

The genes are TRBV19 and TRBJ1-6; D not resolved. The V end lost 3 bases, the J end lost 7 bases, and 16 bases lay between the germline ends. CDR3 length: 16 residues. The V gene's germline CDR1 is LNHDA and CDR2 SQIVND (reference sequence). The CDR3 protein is CASSIEPGSGNSPLHF. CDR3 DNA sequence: TGTGCCAGTAGTATTGAACCGGGGTCGGGAAATTCACCCCTCCACTTT.

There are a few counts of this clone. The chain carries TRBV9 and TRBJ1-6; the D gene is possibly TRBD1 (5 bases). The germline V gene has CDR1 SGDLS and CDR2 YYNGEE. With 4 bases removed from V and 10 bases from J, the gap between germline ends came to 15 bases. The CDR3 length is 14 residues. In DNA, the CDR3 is TGTGCCAGCAGCTCCCAGGGTAACAACTCACCCCTCCACTTT. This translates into CASSSQGNNSPLHF.

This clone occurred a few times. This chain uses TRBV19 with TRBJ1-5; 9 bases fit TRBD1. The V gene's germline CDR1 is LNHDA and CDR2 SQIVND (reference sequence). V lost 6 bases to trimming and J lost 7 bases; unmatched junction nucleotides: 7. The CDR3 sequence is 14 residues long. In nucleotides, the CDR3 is TGTGCCAGTAGACTAGACAGGGGGGCGCAGCCCCAGCATTTT. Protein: CASRLDRGAQPQHF.

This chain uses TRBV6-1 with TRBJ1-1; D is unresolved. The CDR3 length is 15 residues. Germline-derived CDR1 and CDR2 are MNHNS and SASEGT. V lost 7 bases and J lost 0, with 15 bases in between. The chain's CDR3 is CASTAGDPMNTEAFF. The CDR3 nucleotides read TGTGCCAGCACGGCGGGCGACCCCATGAACACTGAAGCTTTCTTT.

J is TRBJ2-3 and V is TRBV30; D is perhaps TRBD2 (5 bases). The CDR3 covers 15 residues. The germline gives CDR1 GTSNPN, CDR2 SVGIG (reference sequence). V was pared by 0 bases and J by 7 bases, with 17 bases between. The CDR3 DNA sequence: TGTGCCTGGAGTGTACGCGGCGGGTTCCTGTATACGCAGTATTTT. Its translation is CAWSVRGGFLYTQYF.

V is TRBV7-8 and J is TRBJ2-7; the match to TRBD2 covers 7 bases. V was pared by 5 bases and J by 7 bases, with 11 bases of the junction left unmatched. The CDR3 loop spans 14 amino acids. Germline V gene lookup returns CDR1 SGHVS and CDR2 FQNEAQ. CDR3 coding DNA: TGTGCCAGCAGCATCACTGGGCGGGGGTATGAGCAGTACTTC. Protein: CASSITGRGYEQYF.

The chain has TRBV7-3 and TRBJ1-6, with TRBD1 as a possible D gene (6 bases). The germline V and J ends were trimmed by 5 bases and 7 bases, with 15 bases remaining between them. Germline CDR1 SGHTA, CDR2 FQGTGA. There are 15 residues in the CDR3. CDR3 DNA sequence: TGTGCCAGCAGCCAGGGGCCTGGTCAGAATTCACCCCTCCACTTT. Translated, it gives CASSQGPGQNSPLHF. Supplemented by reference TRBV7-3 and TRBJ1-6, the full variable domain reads GAGVSQTPSNKVTEKGKYVELRCDPISGHTALYWYRQSLGQGPEFLIYFQGTGAADDSGLPNDRFFAVRPEGSVSTLKIQRTERGDSAVYLCASSQGPGQNSPLHFGNGTRLTVT.

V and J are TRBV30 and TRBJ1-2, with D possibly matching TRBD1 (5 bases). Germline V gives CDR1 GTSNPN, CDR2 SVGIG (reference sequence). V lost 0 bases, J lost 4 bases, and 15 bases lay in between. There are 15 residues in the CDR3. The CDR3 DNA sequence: TGTGCCTGGAGTGTAGGGGTCATCCGTGGCTATGGCTACACCTTC. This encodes CAWSVGVIRGYGYTF.

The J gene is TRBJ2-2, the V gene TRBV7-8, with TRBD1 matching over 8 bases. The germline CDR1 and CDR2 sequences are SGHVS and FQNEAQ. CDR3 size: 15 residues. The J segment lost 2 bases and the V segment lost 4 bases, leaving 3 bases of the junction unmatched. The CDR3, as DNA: TGTGCCAGCAGCTGGGGGACAGGAAACACCGGGGAGCTGTTTTTT. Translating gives CASSWGTGNTGELFF.

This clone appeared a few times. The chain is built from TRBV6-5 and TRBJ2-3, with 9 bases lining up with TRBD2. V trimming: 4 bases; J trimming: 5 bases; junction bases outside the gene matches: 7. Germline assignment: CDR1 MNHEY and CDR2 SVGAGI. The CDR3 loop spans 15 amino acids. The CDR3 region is CASSFAGGPLDTQYF. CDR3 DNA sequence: TGTGCCAGCAGTTTCGCGGGGGGGCCTTTAGATACGCAGTATTTT.